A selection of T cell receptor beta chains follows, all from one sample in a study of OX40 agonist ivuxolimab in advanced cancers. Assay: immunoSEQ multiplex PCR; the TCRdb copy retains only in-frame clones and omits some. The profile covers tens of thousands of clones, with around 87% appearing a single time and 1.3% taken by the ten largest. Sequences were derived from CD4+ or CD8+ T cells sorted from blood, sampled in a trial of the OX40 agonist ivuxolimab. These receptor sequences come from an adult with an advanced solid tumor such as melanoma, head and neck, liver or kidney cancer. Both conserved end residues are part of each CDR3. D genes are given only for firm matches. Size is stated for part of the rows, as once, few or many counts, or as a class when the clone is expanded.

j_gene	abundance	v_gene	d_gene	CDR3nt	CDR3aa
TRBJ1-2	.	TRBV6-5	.	TGTGCCAGCAGTTACGCGGGTAATGGCTACACCTTC	CASSYAGNGYTF
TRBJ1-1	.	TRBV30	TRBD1	TGTGCCTGGAGCCCGGGACAGTCGAACACTGAAGCTTTCTTT	CAWSPGQSNTEAFF
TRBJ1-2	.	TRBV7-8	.	TGTGCCAGCAGCTTCTCCGGGACCTACTATGGCTACACCTTC	CASSFSGTYYGYTF
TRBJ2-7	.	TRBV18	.	TGTGCCAGCTCACCACGACCCTGGGCGTACGAGCAGTACTTC	CASSPRPWAYEQYF
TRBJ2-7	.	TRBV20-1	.	TGCAGTGCTATAGCCGCCTACGAGCAGTACTTC	CSAIAAYEQYF
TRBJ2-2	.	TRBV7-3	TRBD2	TGTGCCAGCAGCTCCGATAGCGGGAGGAACACCGGGGAGCTGTTTTTT	CASSSDSGRNTGELFF
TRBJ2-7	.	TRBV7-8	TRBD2	TGTGCCAGCAGCTTGAAACTAGCGGGAATCTACGAGCAGTACTTC	CASSLKLAGIYEQYF
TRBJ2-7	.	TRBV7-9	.	TGTGCCAGCAGCCCGGGGACTCCCTACGAGCAGTACTTC	CASSPGTPYEQYF
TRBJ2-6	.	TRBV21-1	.	TGTGCCAGCAGCGCTGGGACAGGGGGACCCTCTGGGGCCAACGTCCTGACTTTC	CASSAGTGGPSGANVLTF
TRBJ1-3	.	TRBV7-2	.	TGTGCCAGCAGCCGCAGGGCTAGCTCTGGAAACACCATATATTTT	CASSRRASSGNTIYF
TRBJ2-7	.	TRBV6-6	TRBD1	TGTGCCAGCAGCGGACAGGGGGCGGGTGAGCAGTACTTC	CASSGQGAGEQYF
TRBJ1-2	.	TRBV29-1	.	TGCAGCGTTGACCTGGCCAGGGGAGTTTATGGCTACACCTTC	CSVDLARGVYGYTF
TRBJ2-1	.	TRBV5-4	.	TGTGCCAGCAGCTGGGACACTGGCTCCTACAATGAGCAGTTCTTC	CASSWDTGSYNEQFF
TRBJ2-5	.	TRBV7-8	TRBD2	TGTGCCAGCAGCTTACAGGGAGGGGTAGAGACCCAGTACTTC	CASSLQGGVETQYF
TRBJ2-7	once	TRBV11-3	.	TGTGCCAGCAGCCAAACCAGGCTCGGCGAGCAGTACTTC	CASSQTRLGEQYF
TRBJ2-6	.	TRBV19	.	TGTGCCAGTAGTGGGTTTTCTGGGGCCAACGTCCTGACTTTC	CASSGFSGANVLTF
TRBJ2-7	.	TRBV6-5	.	TGTGCCAGCAGTCCGCCGGTAGGAGAGCAGTACTTC	CASSPPVGEQYF
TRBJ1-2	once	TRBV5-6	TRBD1	TGTGCCAGCAGCTCTATTCAGATGACAGGGACGGGCGGCTACACCTTC	CASSSIQMTGTGGYTF
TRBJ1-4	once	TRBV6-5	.	TGTGCCAGCAGTTTCGGGGGGCCGGCTAATGAAAAACTGTTTTTT	CASSFGGPANEKLFF
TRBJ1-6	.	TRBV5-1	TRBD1	TGCGCCAGCAGCTTGGGACGACAGGGGGGCAATTCACCCCTCCACTTT	CASSLGRQGGNSPLHF
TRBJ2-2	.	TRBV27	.	TGTGCCAGCAGTTCCGCGAGGAACACCGGGGAGCTGTTTTTT	CASSSARNTGELFF
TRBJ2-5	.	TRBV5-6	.	TGTGCCAGCAGCTTGACGGCCAGGGGAGAGACCCAGTACTTC	CASSLTARGETQYF
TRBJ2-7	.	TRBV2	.	TGTGCCAGCTCCCTCCAGGGCGGAGACTCCTACGAGCAGTACTTC	CASSLQGGDSYEQYF
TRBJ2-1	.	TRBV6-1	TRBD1	TGTGCCAGCAGAGGGACAGGGGGCAATGAGCAGTTCTTC	CASRGTGGNEQFF
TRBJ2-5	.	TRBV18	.	TGTGCCAGCTCACCGACGGGGAGTCAGACGGAGACCCAGTACTTC	CASSPTGSQTETQYF
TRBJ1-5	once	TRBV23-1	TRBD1	TGCGCCAGCAGTCAACCGTCGGACAGGGGAAATCAGCCCCAGCATTTT	CASSQPSDRGNQPQHF
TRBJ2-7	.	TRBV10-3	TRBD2	TGTGCCATCAGTGACGCGGGAGGCCCCTACGAGCAGTACTTC	CAISDAGGPYEQYF
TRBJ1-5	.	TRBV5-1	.	TGCGCCAGCAGCTTGGGGGCCCCAGATCAGCCCCAGCATTTT	CASSLGAPDQPQHF
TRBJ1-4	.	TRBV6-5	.	TGTGCCAGCAGACAGGGTTATCGGGAAAAACTGTTTTTT	CASRQGYREKLFF
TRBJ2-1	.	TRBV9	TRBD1	TGTGCCAGTAACCCGGGACAGGACTCCTACAATGAGCAGTTCTTC	CASNPGQDSYNEQFF
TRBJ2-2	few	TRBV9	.	TGTGCCAGCAGCGTAGAGTTCCACGGGGAGCTGTTTTTT	CASSVEFHGELFF
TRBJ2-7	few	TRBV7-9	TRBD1	TGTGCCAGCAGCCGACAACAGGGGACCGAGCAGTACTTC	CASSRQQGTEQYF
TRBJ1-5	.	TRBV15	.	TGTGCCACCAGCAGCTTGGGTGCTCAGCCCCAGCATTTT	CATSSLGAQPQHF
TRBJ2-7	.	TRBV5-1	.	TGCGCCAGCAGCTTGGATCCTAGCGACTACGAGCAGTACTTC	CASSLDPSDYEQYF
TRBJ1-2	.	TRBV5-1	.	TGCGCCAGCAGCCTCGACAGTATCTATGGCTACACCTTC	CASSLDSIYGYTF
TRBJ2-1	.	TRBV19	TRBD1	TGTGCCAGTAGACCCGGGACAGGGGGCCATGAGCAGTTCTTC	CASRPGTGGHEQFF
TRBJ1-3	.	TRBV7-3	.	TGTGCCAGCAGCTTAACAGGATCCAGCTCTGGAAACACCATATATTTT	CASSLTGSSSGNTIYF
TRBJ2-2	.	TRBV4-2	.	TGTGCCAGCAGCCAAGATCTAGGCCAGGGAGGCACCGGGGAGCTGTTTTTT	CASSQDLGQGGTGELFF
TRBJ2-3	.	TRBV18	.	TGTGCCAGCTCACCCCAGAGCACAGATACGCAGTATTTT	CASSPQSTDTQYF
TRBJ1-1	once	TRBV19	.	TGTGCCAGTACCCCTGGCGTCTGGGGGGGGAGGAAAACTGAAGCTTTCTTT	CASTPGVWGGRKTEAFF
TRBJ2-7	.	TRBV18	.	TGTGCCAGCTCACCCTCGGGCACCCTGATCGTCGAGCAGTACTTC	CASSPSGTLIVEQYF
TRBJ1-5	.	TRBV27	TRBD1	TGTGCCAGCAGTATCACGGGACAGGGGTTCCAGCCCCAGCATTTT	CASSITGQGFQPQHF
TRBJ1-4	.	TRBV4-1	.	TGCGCCAGCGCAATCCGGGACATTAATGAAAAACTGTTTTTT	CASAIRDINEKLFF
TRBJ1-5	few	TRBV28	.	TGTGCCAGCACCCTAGGGTGGGGAATGAGCAATCAGCCCCAGCATTTT	CASTLGWGMSNQPQHF
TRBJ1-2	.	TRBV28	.	TGTGCCAGCAGCCACTATGGCTACACCTTC	CASSHYGYTF
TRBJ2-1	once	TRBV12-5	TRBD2	TGTGCTAGTGGTTCGGGACTAGTGGACAATGAGCAGTTCTTC	CASGSGLVDNEQFF
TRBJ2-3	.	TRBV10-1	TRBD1	TGCGCCAGCAGTGACCCCGGGACAGGGGAGGATACGCAGTATTTT	CASSDPGTGEDTQYF
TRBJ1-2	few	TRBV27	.	TGTGCCAGCAGTTTAACCCCACAGGGCCGCTATGGCTACACCTTC	CASSLTPQGRYGYTF